This TCR beta chain was recovered during a study of shared clonotypes between healthy human individuals. In the study overall: The study used three CD4 naive, three CD4 memory, two CD8 naive and one CD8 memory plate per donor. Overall study results and limits: Donors were few, which limited the genetic and exposure-history diversity represented.

Splitting of each subset's genomic DNA was done evenly across several immunoSEQ plates. TCRdb's table, derived via immunoSEQ multiplex PCR, lists solely in-frame clones and lacks some. This repertoire shows approximately 2,000,000 clones, roughly 93% found once; its top ten account for 1.5% to 2%. Germline CDR1 is SGHKS and CDR2 is YYEKEE (reference sequence). This CDR3 is built from 13 residues. Terminally differentiated effector memory CD45RA+ cells were excluded by CCR7 positive selection of CD45RO-negative cells. Healthy HIV-negative adults with no recent acute infections or vaccinations were recruited as donors. In the case of this clone: Its antigen is not known. One junction end does not reproduce the germline sequence, and a read error may be involved.

This chain connects TRBV5-5 to TRBJ2-5; 9 bases agree with TRBD2. The sequenced sample was naive CD8+ T cells from PBMCs. This receptor was obtained from a man between 18 and 29 years old in good health. Some clones in this sample may be carry-over from other donors' samples. The CDR3 region is CASSLDQSSGIDF. In DNA, the CDR3 is TGTGCCAGCAGCTTGGATCAATCTAGCGGGATAGACTTC.